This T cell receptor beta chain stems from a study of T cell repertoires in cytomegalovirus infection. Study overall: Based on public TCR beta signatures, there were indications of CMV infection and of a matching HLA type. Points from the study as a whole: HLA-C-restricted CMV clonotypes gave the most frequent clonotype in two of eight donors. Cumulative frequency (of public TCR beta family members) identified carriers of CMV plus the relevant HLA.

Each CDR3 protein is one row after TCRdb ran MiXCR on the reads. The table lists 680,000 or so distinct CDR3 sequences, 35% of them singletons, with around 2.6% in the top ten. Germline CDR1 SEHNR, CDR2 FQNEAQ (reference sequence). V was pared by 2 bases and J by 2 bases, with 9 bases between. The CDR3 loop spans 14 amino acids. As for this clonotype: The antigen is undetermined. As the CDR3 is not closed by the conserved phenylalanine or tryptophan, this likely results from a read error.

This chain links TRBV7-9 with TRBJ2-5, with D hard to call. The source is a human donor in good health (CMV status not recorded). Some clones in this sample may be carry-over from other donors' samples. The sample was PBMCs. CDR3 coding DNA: TGTGCCAGCAGCTTATCGGGCGGACAAGAGACCCAGTACTTA. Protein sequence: CASSLSGGQETQYL.